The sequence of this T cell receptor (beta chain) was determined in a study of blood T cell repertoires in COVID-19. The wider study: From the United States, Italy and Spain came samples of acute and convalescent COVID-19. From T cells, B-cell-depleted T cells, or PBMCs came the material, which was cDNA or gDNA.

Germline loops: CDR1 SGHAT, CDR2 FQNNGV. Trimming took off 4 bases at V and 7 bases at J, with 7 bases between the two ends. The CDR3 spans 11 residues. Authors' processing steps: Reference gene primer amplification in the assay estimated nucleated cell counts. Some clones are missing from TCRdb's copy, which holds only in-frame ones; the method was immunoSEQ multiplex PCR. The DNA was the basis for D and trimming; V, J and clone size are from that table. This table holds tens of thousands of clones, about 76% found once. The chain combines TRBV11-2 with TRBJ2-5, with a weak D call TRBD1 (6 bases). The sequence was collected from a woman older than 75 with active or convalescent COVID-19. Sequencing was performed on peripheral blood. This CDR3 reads CASSSTGTQYF. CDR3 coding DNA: TGTGCCAGCAGCTCGACAGGGACCCAGTACTTC.